This TCR beta chain is from a study of blood T cells in healthy people across ages. Study-level points and caveats: Roughly linear age-related decline in beta diversity appeared, significant by age about 37. Long-lived donors carried more naive CD4+ cells and greater diversity than aged donors.

CDR1 and CDR2 from the germline V gene are SGDLS and YYNGEE. Trimming shortened V by 3 bases and J by 0 bases, and 13 bases separated the two germline ends. This CDR3 spans 16 amino acids. As concerns this clonotype: The antigen is undetermined.

Drawn from each donor were approximately 10 milliliters of peripheral blood. Per sample, at least 5 micrograms of total RNA were extracted. The authors ran a second PCR of roughly 6 to 12 cycles using a sample-barcoded 5' primer and a J-beta primer mix. TCRdb re-derived calls from the 5' RACE reads in MiXCR, one entry per CDR3 protein. The sample lists 1.5 million to 2 million distinct CDR3 sequences, over 25% occurring once. The sequencing input was blood. The gene calls are TRBV9 and TRBJ2-1, with D perhaps matching TRBD1 or TRBD2 (7 bases each). This TCR was sampled from a woman between 25 and 40 years old in good health. This CDR3 is CASSAGGVSSYNEQFF. CDR3 DNA: TGTGCCAGCAGCGCAGGGGGGGTCAGCTCCTACAATGAGCAGTTCTTC.